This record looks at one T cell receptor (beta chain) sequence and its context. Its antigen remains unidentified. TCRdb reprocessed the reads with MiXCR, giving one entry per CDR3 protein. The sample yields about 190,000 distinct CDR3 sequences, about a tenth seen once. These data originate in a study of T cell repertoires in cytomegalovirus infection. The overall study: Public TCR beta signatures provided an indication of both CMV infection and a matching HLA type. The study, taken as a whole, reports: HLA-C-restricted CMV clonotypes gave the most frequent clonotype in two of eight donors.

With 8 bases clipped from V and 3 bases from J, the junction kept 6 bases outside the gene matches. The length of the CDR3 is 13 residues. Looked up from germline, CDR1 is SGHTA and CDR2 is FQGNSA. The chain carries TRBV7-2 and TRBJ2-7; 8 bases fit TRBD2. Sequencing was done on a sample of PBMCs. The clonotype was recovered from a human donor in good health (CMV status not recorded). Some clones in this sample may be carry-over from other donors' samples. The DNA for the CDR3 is TGTGCCAGCTTAGAAGCGGGGGTCTACGAGCAGTACTTC. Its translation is CASLEAGVYEQYF.